This record covers a single T cell receptor beta chain. In the source study's methods: Counts of nucleated cells, estimated from reference gene primer amplification, were obtained. The assay was immunoSEQ multiplex PCR, and TCRdb's table has in-frame clones only and misses some. V and J calls and clone size are copied from that table; D and trimming were computed from the DNA. The sample holds 250,000 to 300,000 clones, 86% seen once. The source of the sample is a study of blood T cell repertoires in COVID-19. Sequenced: peripheral blood. The TCR sequence derives from a woman in her twenties or thirties with COVID-19, enrolled during active disease.

The CDR3 is CASSLVSRDTQYF. The CDR3 DNA sequence: TGTGCCAGCAGCTTAGTTTCGAGAGATACGCAGTATTTT. This chain joins TRBV11-2 and TRBJ2-3; D remains unclear. This CDR3 has 13 amino acids. V was clipped by 1 base and J by 5 bases, with 7 bases between them. CDR1 and CDR2 (germline): SGHAT, FQNNGV. The whole variable domain, filled in from reference TRBV11-2 and TRBJ2-3, reads EAGVAQSPRYKIIEKRQSVAFWCNPISGHATLYWYQQILGQGPKLLIQFQNNGVVDDSQLPKDRFSAERLKGVDSTLKIQPAKLEDSAVYLCASSLVSRDTQYFGPGTRLTVL.